The sample holds a few counts of the clone carrying this T cell receptor (beta chain). No antigen is known for it. The record originates from a study of T cell repertoires in cytomegalovirus infection. Study conclusions and caveats: Summed frequency of shared TCR beta families picked out CMV carriers who also had the relevant HLA.

TCRdb reprocessed the reads via MiXCR and lists one record per CDR3 protein. This table holds about 770,000 distinct CDR3 sequences, roughly 29% found once. V was trimmed by 10 bases and J by 1 base, leaving 25 bases between them. CDR1 is MNHEY and CDR2 is SVGAGI in the germline V gene. The CDR3 contains 17 residues. The chain recombines TRBV6-5 with TRBJ1-1; tentatively, D is TRBD1 (6 bases). The specimen comprised cultured CD8+ T cells from PBMCs, sampled from culture after CMV antigen stimulation. This TCR was sampled from a human donor in good health (CMV status not recorded). Some clones in this sample may be carry-over from other donors' samples. As DNA, the CDR3 is TGTGCCAACTACTATGGACAATGGGACAAGAAGAACACTGAAGCTTTCTTT. The encoded protein is CANYYGQWDKKNTEAFF.